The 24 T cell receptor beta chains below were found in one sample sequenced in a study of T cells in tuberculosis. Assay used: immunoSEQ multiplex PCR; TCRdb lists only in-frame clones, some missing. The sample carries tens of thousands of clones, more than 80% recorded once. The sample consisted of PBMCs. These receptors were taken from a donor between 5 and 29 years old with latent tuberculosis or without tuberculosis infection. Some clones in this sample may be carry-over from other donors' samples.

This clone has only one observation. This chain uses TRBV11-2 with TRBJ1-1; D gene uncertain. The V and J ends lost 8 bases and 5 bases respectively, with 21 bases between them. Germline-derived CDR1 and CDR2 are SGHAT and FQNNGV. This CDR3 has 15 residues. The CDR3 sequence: CASSGRRLRETEAFF. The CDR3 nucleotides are TGTGCCAGCTCAGGACGAAGGCTACGGGAAACTGAAGCTTTCTTT.

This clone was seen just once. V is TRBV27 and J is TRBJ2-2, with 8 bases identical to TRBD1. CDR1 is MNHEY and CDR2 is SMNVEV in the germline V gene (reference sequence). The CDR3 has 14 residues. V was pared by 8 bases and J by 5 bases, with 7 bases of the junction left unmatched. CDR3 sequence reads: CASQGQATTGELFF. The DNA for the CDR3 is TGTGCCAGCCAGGGACAGGCGACAACCGGGGAGCTGTTTTTT.

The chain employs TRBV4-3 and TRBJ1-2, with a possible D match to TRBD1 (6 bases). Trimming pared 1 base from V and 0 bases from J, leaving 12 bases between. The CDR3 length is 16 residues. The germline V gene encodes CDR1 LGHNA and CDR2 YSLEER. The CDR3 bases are TGCGCCAGCAGCCAAGTAACAGGGCTAACTAACTATGGCTACACCTTC. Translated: CASSQVTGLTNYGYTF.

CDR3 DNA: TGTGCCAGCAGCTTAGGCGGGGCGGTGGATGAGCAGTTCTTC. Its translation is CASSLGGAVDEQFF. This chain joins TRBV7-9 and TRBJ2-1, with D tentatively TRBD2 (6 bases). Germline V lookup: CDR1 SEHNR, CDR2 FQNEAQ (reference sequence). The V end lost 1 base, the J end lost 8 bases, and 12 bases lay between the germline ends. CDR3 length: 14 amino acids. Using reference TRBV7-9 and TRBJ2-1 for the parts outside the CDR3, the full variable domain is DTGVSQNPRHKITKRGQNVTFRCDPISEHNRLYWYRQTLGQGPEFLTYFQNEAQLEKSRLLSDRFSAERPKGSFSTLEIQRTEQGDSAMYLCASSLGGAVDEQFFGPGTRLTVL.

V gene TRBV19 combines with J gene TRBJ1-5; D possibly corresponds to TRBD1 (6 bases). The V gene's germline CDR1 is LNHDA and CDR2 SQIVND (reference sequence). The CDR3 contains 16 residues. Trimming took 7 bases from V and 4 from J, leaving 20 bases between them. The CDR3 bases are TGTGCCAGTAATAGGCGGGGGGCTAACCTAAATCAGCCCCAGCATTTT. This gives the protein CASNRRGANLNQPQHF.

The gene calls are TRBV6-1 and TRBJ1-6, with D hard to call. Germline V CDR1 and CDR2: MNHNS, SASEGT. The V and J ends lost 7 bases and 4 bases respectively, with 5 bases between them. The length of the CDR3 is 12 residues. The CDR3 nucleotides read TGTGCCAGCACGGGGTATAATTCACCCCTCCACTTT. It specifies CASTGYNSPLHF.

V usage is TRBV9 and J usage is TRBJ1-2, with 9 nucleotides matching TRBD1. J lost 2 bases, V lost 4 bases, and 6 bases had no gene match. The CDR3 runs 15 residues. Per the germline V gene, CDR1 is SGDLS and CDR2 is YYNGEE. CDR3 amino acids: CASSTGQGLNYGYTF. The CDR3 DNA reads TGTGCCAGCAGCACTGGACAGGGGCTGAACTATGGCTACACCTTC.

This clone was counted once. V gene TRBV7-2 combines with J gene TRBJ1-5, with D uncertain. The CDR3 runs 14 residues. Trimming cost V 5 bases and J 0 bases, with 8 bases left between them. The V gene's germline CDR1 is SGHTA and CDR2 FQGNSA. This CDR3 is CASSTQSSNQPQHF. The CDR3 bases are TGTGCCAGCAGCACCCAGTCTAGCAATCAGCCCCAGCATTTT.

The CDR3 DNA reads TGCAGCGTTGTAGGTACAGGGGGCGTCGGCGACACTGAAGCTTTCTTT. Translation: CSVVGTGGVGDTEAFF. V and J are TRBV29-1 and TRBJ1-1; TRBD1 matches at 9 bases. With 4 bases clipped from V and 3 bases from J, the junction kept 12 bases outside the gene matches. Germline V gene lookup returns CDR1 SQVTM and CDR2 ANQGSEA. The CDR3 is 16 amino acids.

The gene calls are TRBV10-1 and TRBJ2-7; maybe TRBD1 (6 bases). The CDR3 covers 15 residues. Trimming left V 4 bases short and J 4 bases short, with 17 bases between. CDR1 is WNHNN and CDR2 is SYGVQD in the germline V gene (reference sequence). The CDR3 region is CASSADRGVLYEQYF. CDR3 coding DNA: TGCGCCAGCAGTGCGGACAGAGGGGTTTTATACGAGCAGTACTTC.

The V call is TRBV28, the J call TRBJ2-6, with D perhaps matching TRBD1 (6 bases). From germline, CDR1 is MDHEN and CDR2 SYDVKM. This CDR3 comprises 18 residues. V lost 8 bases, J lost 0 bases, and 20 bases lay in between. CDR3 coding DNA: TGTGCCAGCGGCAACCCGGGACAAAGGGGCTCTGGGGCCAACGTCCTGACTTTC. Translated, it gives CASGNPGQRGSGANVLTF.

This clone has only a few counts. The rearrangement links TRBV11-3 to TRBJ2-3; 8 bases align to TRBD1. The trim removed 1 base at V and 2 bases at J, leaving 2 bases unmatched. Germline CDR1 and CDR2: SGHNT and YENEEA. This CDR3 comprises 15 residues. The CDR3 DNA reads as TGTGCCAGCAGCTTAGGACAGGGGCTCACAGATACGCAGTATTTT. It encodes CASSLGQGLTDTQYF.

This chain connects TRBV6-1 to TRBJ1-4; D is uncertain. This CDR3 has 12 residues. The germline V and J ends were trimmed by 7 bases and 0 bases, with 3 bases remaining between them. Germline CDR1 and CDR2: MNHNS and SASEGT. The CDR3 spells CASTTTNEKLFF. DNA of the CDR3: TGTGCCAGCACTACAACTAATGAAAAACTGTTTTTT.

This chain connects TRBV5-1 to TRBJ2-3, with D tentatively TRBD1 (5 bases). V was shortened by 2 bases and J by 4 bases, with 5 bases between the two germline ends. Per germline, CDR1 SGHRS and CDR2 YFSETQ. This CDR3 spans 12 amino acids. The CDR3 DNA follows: TGCGCCAGCAGCTTCAGGGCAGATACGCAGTATTTT. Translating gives CASSFRADTQYF.

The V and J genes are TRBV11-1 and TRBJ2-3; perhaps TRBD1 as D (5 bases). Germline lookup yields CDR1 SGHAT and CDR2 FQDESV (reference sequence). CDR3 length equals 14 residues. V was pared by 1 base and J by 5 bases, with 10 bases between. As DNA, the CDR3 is TGTGCCAGCAGCTTAGTCCAGGGCAAAGATACGCAGTATTTT. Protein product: CASSLVQGKDTQYF.

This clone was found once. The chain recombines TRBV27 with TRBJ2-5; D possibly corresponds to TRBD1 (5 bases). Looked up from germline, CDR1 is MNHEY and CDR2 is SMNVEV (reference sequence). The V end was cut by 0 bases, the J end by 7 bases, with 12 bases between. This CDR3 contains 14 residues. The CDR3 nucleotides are TGTGCCAGCAGTTTATCAAGCAGGGAAGGGACCCAGTACTTC. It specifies CASSLSSREGTQYF.

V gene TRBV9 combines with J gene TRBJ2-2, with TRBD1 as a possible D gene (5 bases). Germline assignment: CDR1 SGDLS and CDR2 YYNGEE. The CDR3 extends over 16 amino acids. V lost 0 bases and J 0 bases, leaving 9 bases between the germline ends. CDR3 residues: CASSVAGIANTGELFF. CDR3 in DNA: TGTGCCAGCAGCGTAGCAGGGATTGCGAACACCGGGGAGCTGTTTTTT.

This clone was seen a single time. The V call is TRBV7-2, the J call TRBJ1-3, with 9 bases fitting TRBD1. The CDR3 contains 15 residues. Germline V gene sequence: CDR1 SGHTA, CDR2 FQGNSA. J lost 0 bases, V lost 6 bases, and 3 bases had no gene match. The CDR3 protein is CASRSDRGSGNTIYF. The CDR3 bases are TGTGCCAGCAGGTCGGACAGGGGCTCTGGAAACACCATATATTTT.

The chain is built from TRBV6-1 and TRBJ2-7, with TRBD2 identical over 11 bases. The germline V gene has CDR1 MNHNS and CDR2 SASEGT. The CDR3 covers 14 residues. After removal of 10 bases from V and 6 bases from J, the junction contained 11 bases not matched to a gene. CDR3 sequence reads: CAIRVGLAAGEQYF. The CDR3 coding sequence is TGTGCCATTCGGGTGGGACTAGCGGCTGGCGAGCAGTACTTC.

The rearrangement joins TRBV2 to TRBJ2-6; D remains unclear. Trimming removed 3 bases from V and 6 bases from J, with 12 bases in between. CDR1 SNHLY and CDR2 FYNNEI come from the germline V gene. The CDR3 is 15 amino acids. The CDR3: CASSERRILANVLTF. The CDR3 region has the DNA TGTGCCAGCAGTGAGAGGCGGATACTGGCCAACGTCCTGACTTTC.

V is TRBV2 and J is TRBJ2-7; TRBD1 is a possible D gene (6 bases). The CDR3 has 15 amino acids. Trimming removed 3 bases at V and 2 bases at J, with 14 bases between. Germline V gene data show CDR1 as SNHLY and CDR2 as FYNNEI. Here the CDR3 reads CASSDLSGVPYEQYF. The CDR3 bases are TGTGCCAGCAGTGATTTGTCAGGGGTTCCCTACGAGCAGTACTTC.

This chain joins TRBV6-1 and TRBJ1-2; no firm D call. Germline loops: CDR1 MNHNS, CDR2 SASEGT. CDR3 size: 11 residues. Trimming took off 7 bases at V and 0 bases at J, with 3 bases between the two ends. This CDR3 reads CASKPNYGYTF. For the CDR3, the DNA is TGTGCCAGCAAGCCTAACTATGGCTACACCTTC.

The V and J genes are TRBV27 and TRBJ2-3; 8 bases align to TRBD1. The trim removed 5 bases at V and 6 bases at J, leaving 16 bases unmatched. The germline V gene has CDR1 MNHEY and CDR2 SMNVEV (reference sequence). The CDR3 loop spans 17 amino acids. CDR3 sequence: CASSHSFGQGRTDTQYF. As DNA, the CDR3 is TGTGCCAGCAGTCATTCCTTCGGACAGGGACGAACGGATACGCAGTATTTT.

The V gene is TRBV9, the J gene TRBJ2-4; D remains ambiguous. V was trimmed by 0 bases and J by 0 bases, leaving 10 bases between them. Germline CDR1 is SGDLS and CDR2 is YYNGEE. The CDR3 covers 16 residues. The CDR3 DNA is TGTGCCAGCAGCGTAGAGATCGGTATAGCCAAAAACATTCAGTACTTC. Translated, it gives CASSVEIGIAKNIQYF.